This TCR beta chain was recorded in a study of cytomegalovirus exposure and HLA in healthy donors. About the research overall: Researchers previously reported finding 117 million unique TCR beta sequences from 170 million or so T cells. Study results and limitations: Across donors, most TCRs were seen rarely, yet some public ones were widespread. Analyses of presence/absence relied on an assumption of roughly uniform sequencing depth across donors.

As to this clone: Its antigen is not identified.

The CDR3 spans 14 residues. Germline V gene sequence: CDR1 SNHLY, CDR2 FYNNEI. 60 Vbeta and 13 Jbeta primers were used in PCR. Sequencing used immunoSEQ multiplex PCR; TCRdb keeps in-frame clones, though not all of them. The sample lists 160,000 or so clones, over 80% occurring once. Material for sequencing was PBMCs. The receptor comes from a woman between 18 and 29 years old in good health and CMV-seronegative. The chain joins TRBV2 to TRBJ2-5, with D possibly being TRBD2 (6 bases). The end of the DNA is better explained by TRBJ2-7, so the J call may be wrong. CDR3 sequence (DNA): TGTGCCAGCAGTGAGGGGGGACCCCTGGACGAGCAGTACTTC. This gives the protein CASSEGGPLDEQYF.